This TCR beta chain was observed in a study of persistence of HIV-infected CD4 T cells. Study-wide background: Blood samples, up to about 200 mL, came from multiple time points, except two leukapheresis donors sampled once.

Remarks on this clone: Its antigen is not identified.

The immunoSEQ assay was version 4, run in survey mode. Sequenced by immunoSEQ multiplex PCR; TCRdb stores in-frame clones only, minus some. Counted here are some 40,000 clones, approximately 89% occurring once; the ten biggest clones make up roughly 1.8%. Germline lookup yields CDR1 SNHLY and CDR2 FYNNEI. V lost 10 bases to trimming and J lost 9 bases, with 19 bases between them. This CDR3 is built from 13 residues. Anti-CD3/anti-CD28 beads served as a nonspecific positive control stimulus. Sorting selected CD4+ T cells upregulating both CD40 ligand and CD69. Undetectable plasma HIV-1 RNA below 50 copies/mL lasted at least 4 years.

The chain is built from TRBV2 and TRBJ2-1; D possibly corresponds to TRBD2 (5 bases). The sequencing here drew on CD4+ T cells sorted from PBMCs after roughly 19-hour stimulation, taken from a patient who received antiretroviral therapy. This TCR was recovered from an adult man with HIV who was CMV-seropositive. The CDR3 DNA follows: TGTGCCACAGCACCCGGGGTGGGGAGTGAGCAGTTCTTC. Protein: CATAPGVGSEQFF.